Presented here are 25 T cell receptor beta chains from one specimen sequenced in a study of cytomegalovirus exposure and HLA in healthy donors (dated by TCRdb to 2017 to 2019). Library preparation used the immunoSEQ multiplex PCR assay. The multiplex PCR relied on a mix of 60 forward primers for TCR Vbeta segments and 13 reverse primers for TCR Jbeta segments. Sourced from immuneACCESS, this table was stored by TCRdb with only in-frame sequences that have V and J called. A share of the clones is absent; for the studies checked, an unresolved V gene accounts for under half, and the remainder has no known explanation. The sample includes 100,000 to 150,000 clones, with 77% observed a single time. The ten largest clones take up 4.2% of the sample. Sequenced input: PBMCs. The receptors stem from a male donor in good health and CMV-seropositive.

The rearrangement links TRBV4-2 to TRBJ2-5; TRBD2 aligns across 15 bases. V lost 1 base to trimming and J lost 5 bases; unmatched junction nucleotides: 2. The CDR3 runs 16 residues. Germline V gene lookup returns CDR1 LGHNA and CDR2 YNFKEQ. The CDR3 DNA sequence: TGTGCCAGCAGCCAAGGGACTAGCGGGAGGGAGGAGACCCAGTACTTC. Protein: CASSQGTSGREETQYF.

This clone was counted a single time. The genes are TRBV6-1 and TRBJ2-3; D perhaps matches TRBD1 (6 bases). Germline CDR1 and CDR2: MNHNS and SASEGT. The CDR3 is 16 residues long. The V and J ends lost 2 bases and 2 bases respectively, with 14 bases between them. The CDR3 region is CASSEIVRGFTDTQYF. For the CDR3, the DNA is TGTGCCAGCAGTGAAATAGTCAGGGGATTCACAGATACGCAGTATTTT.

J is TRBJ2-2 and V is TRBV9; no definite D call. V was cut by 0 bases and J by 4 bases, with 7 bases left in between. The germline CDR1 and CDR2 sequences are SGDLS and YYNGEE. The CDR3 length is 14 residues. The CDR3 nucleotides are TGTGCCAGCAGCGTAGCCCGAGCCACCGGGGAGCTGTTTTTT. Its protein is CASSVARATGELFF.

This clone was seen just once. V gene TRBV6-1 combines with J gene TRBJ2-5; D perhaps matches TRBD1 (6 bases). Germline CDR1 is MNHNS and CDR2 is SASEGT. V was trimmed by 7 bases and J by 4 bases, leaving 19 bases between them. CDR3 length: 15 residues. CDR3 amino acids: CASTQGTWMGETQYF. CDR3 nucleotide sequence: TGTGCCAGCACTCAAGGGACATGGATGGGAGAGACCCAGTACTTC.

The chain uses TRBV28 and TRBJ2-5, with 10 positions matching TRBD2. The CDR3 length is 15 residues. V was pared by 2 bases and J by 4 bases, with 4 bases of the junction left unmatched. CDR1 is MDHEN and CDR2 is SYDVKM in the germline V gene. DNA for the CDR3: TGTGCCAGCAGTTTAACTAGCGGGATTGTAGAGACCCAGTACTTC. Translation gives CASSLTSGIVETQYF.

The rearrangement links TRBV28 to TRBJ1-1, with D uncertain. The CDR3 spans 14 residues. CDR1 and CDR2 (germline): MDHEN, SYDVKM. The ends were cut back, 7 bases at V and 4 bases at J, with 16 bases in the middle. CDR3 sequence reads: CASTPPGLSTEAFF. The CDR3 DNA reads TGTGCCAGCACCCCACCGGGGTTGAGCACTGAAGCTTTCTTT. Based on the CDR3 plus reference TRBV28 and TRBJ1-1, the full variable domain is DVKVTQSSRYLVKRTGEKVFLECVQDMDHENMFWYRQDPGLGLRLIYFSYDVKMKEKGDIPEGYSVSREKKERFSLILESASTNQTSMYLCASTPPGLSTEAFFGQGTRLTVV.

This clone was recorded only once. The chain is built from TRBV5-1 and TRBJ2-3; 11 nucleotides align to TRBD1. With 4 bases clipped from V and 10 bases from J, the junction kept 11 bases outside the gene matches. CDR3 size: 15 residues. Per the germline V gene, CDR1 is SGHRS and CDR2 is YFSETQ. CDR3 nucleotide sequence: TGCGCCAGCAGCCCGGGACAGGGGGGCCGGAGCTCGCAGTATTTT. Protein sequence: CASSPGQGGRSSQYF.

V gene TRBV13 combines with J gene TRBJ2-7; 10 nucleotides line up with TRBD2. The CDR3 is 15 residues long. The junction had 5 bases not matched to a gene; V was cut back by 2 bases and J by 4 bases. CDR1 is PRHDT, CDR2 FYEKMQ, per germline (reference sequence). Here the CDR3 reads CASSLSLAGVYEQYF. The CDR3 DNA follows: TGTGCCAGCAGCTTAAGCCTAGCGGGAGTGTACGAGCAGTACTTC.

The chain has TRBV10-3 and TRBJ2-3; 14 bases are shared with TRBD2. Trimming cost V 2 bases and J 4 bases; bases outside gene matches: 8. Germline V gene data show CDR1 as ENHRY and CDR2 as SYGVKD. The CDR3 covers 18 residues. CDR3: CAISEPGTSGSIADTQYF. The CDR3, as DNA: TGTGCCATCAGTGAGCCTGGGACTAGCGGGAGTATCGCAGATACGCAGTATTTT.

This sequence joins TRBV28 and TRBJ1-1; perhaps TRBD1 as D (5 bases). The V end was cut by 4 bases, the J end by 4 bases, with 16 bases between. The CDR3 consists of 15 residues. The V gene's germline CDR1 is MDHEN and CDR2 SYDVKM. The DNA for the CDR3 is TGTGCCAGCAGTTCGCCGGGCAGGGTCGGCACTGAAGCTTTCTTT. Its translation is CASSSPGRVGTEAFF.

The V and J genes are TRBV6-1 and TRBJ1-5, with 7 bases aligning to TRBD1. The J segment lost 0 bases and the V segment lost 4 bases, leaving 3 bases of the junction unmatched. The CDR3 is made up of 15 amino acids. Per the germline V gene, CDR1 is MNHNS and CDR2 is SASEGT. In DNA, the CDR3 is TGTGCCAGCAGTGGTGGGACAGTTAGCAATCAGCCCCAGCATTTT. Its translation: CASSGGTVSNQPQHF.

This chain connects TRBV19 to TRBJ1-1; D might be TRBD1 (5 bases). V dropped 7 bases and J dropped 4 bases, with 19 bases sitting between them. The germline gives CDR1 LNHDA, CDR2 SQIVND (reference sequence). CDR3 size: 15 residues. The CDR3: CASKVVGRLGTEAFF. CDR3 sequence (DNA): TGTGCCAGTAAAGTCGTGGGGCGACTAGGCACTGAAGCTTTCTTT.

This sequence joins TRBV6-6 and TRBJ1-5; 10 positions match TRBD1. Looked up from germline, CDR1 is MNHNY and CDR2 is SVGAGI (reference sequence). V was pared by 5 bases and J by 7 bases, with 8 bases of the junction left unmatched. The CDR3 loop spans 15 amino acids. The CDR3 spells CASSNAGTGVQPQHF. The CDR3 DNA sequence: TGTGCCAGCAGTAACGCCGGGACAGGGGTGCAGCCCCAGCATTTT.

The chain is built from TRBV19 and TRBJ2-3; possibly TRBD1 for D (6 bases). Germline V gene lookup returns CDR1 LNHDA and CDR2 SQIVND (reference sequence). The CDR3 runs to 15 residues. Trimming shortened V by 3 bases and J by 2 bases, and 12 bases separated the two germline ends. The CDR3 is CASSMGTSPTDTQYF. CDR3 coding DNA: TGTGCCAGTAGTATGGGGACATCCCCCACAGATACGCAGTATTTT.

This clone was picked up one time. The chain combines TRBV2 with TRBJ2-5; maybe TRBD1 (5 bases). Matching the DNA end better, TRBJ2-7 makes the J call doubtful. The germline gives CDR1 SNHLY, CDR2 FYNNEI. This CDR3 spans 15 amino acids. The CDR3 DNA follows: TGTGCCAGCAATCCCCCACGAGGACATAACTACGAGCAGTACTTC. Its translation: CASNPPRGHNYEQYF.

The CDR3 nucleotides are TGTGCCAGCAGCTTAACCGGGACTAGCTACGAGCAGTACTTC. This codes for CASSLTGTSYEQYF. The rearrangement joins TRBV14 to TRBJ2-7, with TRBD2 identical over 8 bases. Germline values: CDR1 SGHDN, CDR2 FVKESK. The ends lost 5 bases at V and 3 bases at J; junction bases unmatched: 6. CDR3 size: 14 residues. Together with reference TRBV14 and TRBJ2-7, the CDR3 gives the full variable domain: EAGVTQFPSHSVIEKGQTVTLRCDPISGHDNLYWYRRVMGKEIKFLLHFVKESKQDESGMPNNRFLAERTGGTYSTLKVQPAELEDSGVYFCASSLTGTSYEQYFGPGTRLTVT.

This clone was seen only once. V gene TRBV4-1 combines with J gene TRBJ2-1; a weak D match, TRBD2 (5 bases). CDR1 and CDR2 from the germline V gene are MGHRA and YSYEKL. The CDR3 contains 14 residues. V lost 2 bases, J lost 8 bases, and 13 bases lay in between. CDR3 bases: TGCGCCAGCAGCCAACGGGATCGGTTGGATGAGCAGTTCTTC. This codes for CASSQRDRLDEQFF.

CDR3 sequence reads: CAISEGSSGSLSGELFF. In DNA form, the CDR3 reads TGTGCCATCAGTGAGGGCTCTAGCGGGAGTTTATCCGGGGAGCTGTTTTTT. The chain has TRBV10-3 and TRBJ2-2; TRBD2 matches at 10 bases. The trim removed 2 bases at V and 6 bases at J, leaving 9 bases unmatched. CDR1 is ENHRY and CDR2 is SYGVKD in the germline V gene. This CDR3 comprises 17 residues.

The gene calls are TRBV15 and TRBJ1-5; D gene ambiguous. CDR1 is LNHNV and CDR2 is YYDKDF in the germline V gene (reference sequence). The CDR3 sequence is 14 residues long. V gave up 2 bases and J gave up 3 bases, with 8 bases separating them. DNA of the CDR3: TGTGCCACCAGCAGACCAGGAATCAATCAGCCCCAGCATTTT. Its translation is CATSRPGINQPQHF. The full variable domain, in which reference TRBV15 and TRBJ1-5 provide the parts outside the CDR3, is DAMVIQNPRYQVTQFGKPVTLSCSQTLNHNVMYWYQQKSSQAPKLLFHYYDKDFNNEADTPDNFQSRRPNTSFCFLDIRSPGLGDTAMYLCATSRPGINQPQHFGDGTRLSIL.

The rearrangement links TRBV14 to TRBJ2-2; 8 nucleotides align to TRBD1. The CDR3 is 16 amino acids. The germline gives CDR1 SGHDN, CDR2 FVKESK. V shed 4 bases and J 3 bases; nucleotides not matched to a gene: 7. DNA for the CDR3: TGTGCCAGCAGCCCAAGGCAGGGGGCGGACACCGGGGAGCTGTTTTTT. Translation gives CASSPRQGADTGELFF.

This chain joins TRBV28 and TRBJ2-1; 11 nucleotides match TRBD2. Per germline, CDR1 MDHEN and CDR2 SYDVKM. Trimming removed 8 bases from V and 8 bases from J; junction bases left unmatched: 8. This CDR3 is built from 14 residues. The CDR3 coding sequence is TGTGCCAGCTCAATAGCGGGAGGGGAAGATGAGCAGTTCTTC. This codes for CASSIAGGEDEQFF.

The V call is TRBV7-9, the J call TRBJ2-7, with a tentative D call TRBD2 (6 bases). The CDR3 totals 15 residues. The ends were cut back, 5 bases at V and 7 bases at J, with 21 bases in the middle. Germline V gene data show CDR1 as SEHNR and CDR2 as FQNEAQ (reference sequence). The CDR3 region is CASSRPGAGAGEQYF. Written as DNA, the CDR3 is TGTGCCAGCAGCCGGCCTGGAGCCGGGGCGGGGGAGCAGTACTTC.

The V gene is TRBV6-5, the J gene TRBJ2-7; 7 nucleotides line up with TRBD1. The germline V gene has CDR1 MNHEY and CDR2 SVGAGI. The CDR3 is made up of 15 amino acids. J was trimmed by 2 bases and V by 4 bases; bases with no gene match: 8. CDR3 sequence reads: CASSSPRDRAYEQYF. In DNA, the CDR3 is TGTGCCAGCAGTTCTCCCCGGGACAGAGCCTACGAGCAGTACTTC.

This clone was seen just once. This specimen includes other DNA sequences encoding the same CDR3. The genes are TRBV28 and TRBJ1-1; TRBD1 is a possible D gene (5 bases). There are 14 residues in the CDR3. Looked up from germline, CDR1 is MDHEN and CDR2 is SYDVKM. Trimming took off 5 bases at V and 0 bases at J, with 10 bases between the two ends. The CDR3 DNA sequence: TGTGCCAGCAGTCCCTTGACAGTGAACACTGAAGCTTTCTTT. Translating it yields CASSPLTVNTEAFF.

The chain couples TRBV27 to TRBJ2-1; D is ambiguous. CDR1 and CDR2 (germline): MNHEY, SMNVEV (reference sequence). The germline V and J ends were trimmed by 6 bases and 0 bases, with 15 bases remaining between them. The CDR3 sequence is 16 residues long. The CDR3 spells CASSFTVRSSYNEQFF. CDR3 in DNA: TGTGCCAGCAGCTTTACAGTCCGTAGCTCCTACAATGAGCAGTTCTTC.